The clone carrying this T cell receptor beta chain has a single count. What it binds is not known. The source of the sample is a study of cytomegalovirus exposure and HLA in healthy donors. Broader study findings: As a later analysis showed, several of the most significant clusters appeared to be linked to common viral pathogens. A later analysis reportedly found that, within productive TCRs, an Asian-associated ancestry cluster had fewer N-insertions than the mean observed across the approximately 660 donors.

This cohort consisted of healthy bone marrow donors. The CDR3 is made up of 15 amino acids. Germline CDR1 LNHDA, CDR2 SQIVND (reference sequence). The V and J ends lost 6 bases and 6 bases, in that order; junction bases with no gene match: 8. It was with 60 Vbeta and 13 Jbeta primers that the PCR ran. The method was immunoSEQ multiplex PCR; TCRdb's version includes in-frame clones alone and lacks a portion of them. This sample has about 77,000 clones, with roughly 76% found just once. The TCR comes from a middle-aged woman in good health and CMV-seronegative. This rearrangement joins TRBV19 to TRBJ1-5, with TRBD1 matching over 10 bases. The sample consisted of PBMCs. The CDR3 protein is CASSWGTGVGQPQHF. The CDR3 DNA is TGTGCCAGTAGCTGGGGGACAGGGGTGGGTCAGCCCCAGCATTTT.